This T cell receptor (beta chain) was sequenced in a study of technical replicates of blood from a few donors. The data were produced by immunoSEQ multiplex PCR, yet TCRdb's version contains in-frame clones alone and is incomplete. The table has about 74,000 clones, just under 95% seen once; the top ten hold more than 0.25%. V was trimmed by 0 bases and J by 2 bases, leaving 11 bases between them. Per the germline V gene, CDR1 is SGHRS and CDR2 is YFSETQ. This CDR3 region has 16 residues. This rearrangement joins TRBV5-1 to TRBJ1-4, with D possibly matching TRBD1 (5 bases). The sequencing input was T cells isolated from PBMCs. This clonotype originated in a human donor in good health. CDR3 residues: CASSLDGGVTNEKLFF. The CDR3 DNA follows: TGCGCCAGCAGCTTGGACGGGGGGGTGACTAATGAAAAACTGTTTTTT.